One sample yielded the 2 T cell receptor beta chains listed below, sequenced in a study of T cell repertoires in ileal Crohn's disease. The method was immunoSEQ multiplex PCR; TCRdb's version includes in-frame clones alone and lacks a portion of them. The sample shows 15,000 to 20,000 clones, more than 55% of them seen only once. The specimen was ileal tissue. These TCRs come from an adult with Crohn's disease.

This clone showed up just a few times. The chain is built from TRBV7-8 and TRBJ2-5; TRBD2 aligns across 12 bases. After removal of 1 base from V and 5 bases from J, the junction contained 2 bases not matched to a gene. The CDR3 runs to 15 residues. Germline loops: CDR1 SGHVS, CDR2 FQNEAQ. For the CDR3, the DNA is TGTGCCAGCAGCTTAGACCTAGCGGGGGGGGAGACCCAGTACTTC. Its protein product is CASSLDLAGGETQYF.

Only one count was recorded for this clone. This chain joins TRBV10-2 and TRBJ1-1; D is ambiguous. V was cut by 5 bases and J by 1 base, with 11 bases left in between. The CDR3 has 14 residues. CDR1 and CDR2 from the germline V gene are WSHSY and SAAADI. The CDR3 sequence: CASSFKDSNTEAFF. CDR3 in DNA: TGCGCCAGCAGTTTCAAGGACTCGAACACTGAAGCTTTCTTT.